Following are 2 T cell receptor beta chains from one sample sequenced in a study of cytomegalovirus exposure and HLA in healthy donors. The primer mix had 60 Vbeta and 13 Jbeta primers. Repertoires were generated with immunoSEQ multiplex PCR, while TCRdb's copy carries only in-frame clones and drops some. The table lists tens of thousands of clones. Material: PBMCs. Every receptor here comes from a female donor in good health and CMV-seropositive.

This chain connects TRBV5-1 to TRBJ1-4; possible D gene TRBD1, 6 bases. CDR1 is SGHRS and CDR2 is YFSETQ in the germline V gene. The CDR3 contains 16 residues. Trimming shortened V by 1 base and J by 0 bases, and 10 bases separated the two germline ends. Here the CDR3 DNA reads TGCGCCAGCAGCTTGTATGGGACATCAACTAATGAAAAACTGTTTTTT. Translating gives CASSLYGTSTNEKLFF. Full variable domain (missing parts from reference TRBV5-1 and TRBJ1-4): KAGVTQTPRYLIKTRGQQVTLSCSPISGHRSVSWYQQTPGQGLQFLFEYFSETQRNKGNFPGRFSGRQFSNSRSEMNVSTLELGDSALYLCASSLYGTSTNEKLFFGSGTQLSVL.

The chain recombines TRBV7-9 with TRBJ2-7; D perhaps matches TRBD2 (6 bases). Trimming removed 1 base from V and 6 bases from J, with 10 bases in between. Germline V gene data show CDR1 as SEHNR and CDR2 as FQNEAQ (reference sequence). This CDR3 is 13 amino acids long. CDR3 residues: CASSLVVEGEQYF. CDR3 nucleotide sequence: TGTGCCAGCAGCTTAGTGGTGGAGGGCGAGCAGTACTTC. The full variable domain, rest sourced from reference TRBV7-9 and TRBJ2-7, is DTGVSQNPRHKITKRGQNVTFRCDPISEHNRLYWYRQTLGQGPEFLTYFQNEAQLEKSRLLSDRFSAERPKGSFSTLEIQRTEQGDSAMYLCASSLVVEGEQYFGPGTRLTVT.